This T cell receptor (beta chain) was documented in a study of multiple sclerosis patients with progressive multifocal leukoencephalopathy. Overall study results and limits: Most PML patients had lower entropy, suggesting less diverse TRB repertoires. It is unclear whether the findings reflect JC virus infection or general immunocompromise. PML-onset expanded TRB clones were detectable before and during natalizumab therapy.

As to time point: time of PML onset. Natalizumab-treated patients developed PML between roughly 16 and 60 months into natalizumab therapy. Measured with immunoSEQ multiplex PCR; TCRdb has only the in-frame clones, and not every one. The table has 25,000 to 35,000 clones, approximately 88% seen once. This CDR3 spans 15 amino acids. The V gene end was trimmed by 5 bases and the J gene end by 0 bases; junction bases not matched to a gene: 3. Germline CDR1 and CDR2: SGHAT and FQNNGV. Details on this clone: The antigen is unknown.

The starting material was PBMCs, obtained from a patient treated with natalizumab. The origin of this receptor is a woman between 35 and 50 years old with progressive multifocal leukoencephalopathy. The chain couples TRBV11-2 to TRBJ1-3; 8 bases align to TRBD1. CDR3 nucleotide sequence: TGTGCCAGCAGCAGGACAGGGAACTCTGGAAACACCATATATTTT. It codes for CASSRTGNSGNTIYF.